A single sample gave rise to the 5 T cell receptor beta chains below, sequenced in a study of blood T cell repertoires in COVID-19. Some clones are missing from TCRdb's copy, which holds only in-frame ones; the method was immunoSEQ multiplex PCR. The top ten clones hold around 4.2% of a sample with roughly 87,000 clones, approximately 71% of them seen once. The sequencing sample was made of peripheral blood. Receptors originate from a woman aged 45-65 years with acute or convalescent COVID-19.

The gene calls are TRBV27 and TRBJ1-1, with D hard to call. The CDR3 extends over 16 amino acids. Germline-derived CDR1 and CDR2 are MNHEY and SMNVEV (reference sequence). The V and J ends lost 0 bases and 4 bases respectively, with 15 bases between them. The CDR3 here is CASSLSGSGRGTEAFF. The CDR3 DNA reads TGTGCCAGCAGTTTATCAGGATCCGGGCGGGGCACTGAAGCTTTCTTT.

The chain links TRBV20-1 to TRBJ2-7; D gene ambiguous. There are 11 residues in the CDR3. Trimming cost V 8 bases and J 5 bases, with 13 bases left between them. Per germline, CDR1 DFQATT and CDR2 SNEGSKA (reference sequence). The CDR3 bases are TGCAGTCCCGGGTTTTTTGACGAGCAGTACTTC. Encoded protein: CSPGFFDEQYF.

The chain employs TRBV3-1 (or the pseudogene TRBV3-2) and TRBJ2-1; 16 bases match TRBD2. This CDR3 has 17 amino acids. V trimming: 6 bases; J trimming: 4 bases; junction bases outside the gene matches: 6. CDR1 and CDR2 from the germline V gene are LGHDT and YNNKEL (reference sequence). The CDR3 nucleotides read TGTGCCAGCAGACCCGGGACTAGCGGGGGGGGATACAATGAGCAGTTCTTC. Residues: CASRPGTSGGGYNEQFF.

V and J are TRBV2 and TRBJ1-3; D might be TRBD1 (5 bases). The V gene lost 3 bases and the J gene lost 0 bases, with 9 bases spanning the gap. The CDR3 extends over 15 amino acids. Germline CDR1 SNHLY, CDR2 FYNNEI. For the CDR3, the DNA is TGTGCCAGCAGTGAGGGGGGAGGCTCTGGAAACACCATATATTTT. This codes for CASSEGGGSGNTIYF. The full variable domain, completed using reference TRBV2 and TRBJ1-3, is EPEVTQTPSHQVTQMGQEVILRCVPISNHLYFYWYRQILGQKVEFLVSFYNNEISEKSEIFDDQFSVERPDGSNFTLKIRSTKLEDSAMYFCASSEGGGSGNTIYFGEGSWLTVV.

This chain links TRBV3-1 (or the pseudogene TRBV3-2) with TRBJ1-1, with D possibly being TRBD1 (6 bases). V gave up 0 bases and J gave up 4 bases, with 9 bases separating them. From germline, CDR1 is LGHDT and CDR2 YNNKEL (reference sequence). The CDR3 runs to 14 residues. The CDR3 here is CASSQEQGPTEAFF. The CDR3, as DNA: TGTGCCAGCAGCCAAGAGCAGGGGCCCACTGAAGCTTTCTTT.